This record covers a single T cell receptor beta chain. Its cognate antigen is unknown. CD45RO negativity and positive selection for CCR7 defined naive CD8 cells, a population that excluded terminally differentiated effector memory CD45RA+ cells. Sorted-subset replicate PCRs used 200 ng DNA, some 31,000 T cell genomes. This table comes from immunoSEQ multiplex PCR, and its TCRdb copy is limited to in-frame clones, with some not included. The data show about 580,000 clones, with 95% to 98% seen just once and roughly 0.29% held by the top ten. This record comes from a study of shared clonotypes between healthy human individuals. This CDR3 has 16 residues. V lost 1 base and J lost 5, with 17 bases in between. Germline V gives CDR1 SGHAT, CDR2 FQNNGV. General observations from the study: Clonotype sharing across donors was expected to vary with sequencing depth. Although depth was large, rarefaction showed that sequencing of the sorted subsets was incomplete.

V gene TRBV11-2 combines with J gene TRBJ1-1, with D tentatively TRBD1 (6 bases). Material: naive CD8+ T cells sorted from blood. This clonotype originated in a man aged 30-40 years in good health. CDR3 nucleotides: TGTGCCAGCAGCTTAGGGGGGCTACTAGCGGGAACTGAAGCTTTCTTT. This encodes CASSLGGLLAGTEAFF.